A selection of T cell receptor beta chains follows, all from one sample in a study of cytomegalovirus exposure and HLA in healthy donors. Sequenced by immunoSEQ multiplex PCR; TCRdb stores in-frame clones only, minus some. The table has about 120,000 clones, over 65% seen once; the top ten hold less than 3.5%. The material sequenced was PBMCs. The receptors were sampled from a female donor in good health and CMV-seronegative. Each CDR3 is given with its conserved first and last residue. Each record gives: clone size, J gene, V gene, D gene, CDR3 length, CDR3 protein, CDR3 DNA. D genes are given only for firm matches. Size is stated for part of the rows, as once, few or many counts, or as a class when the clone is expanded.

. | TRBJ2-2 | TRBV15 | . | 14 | CATTRGLDTGELFF | TGTGCCACCACCCGCGGGCTTGACACCGGGGAGCTGTTTTTT
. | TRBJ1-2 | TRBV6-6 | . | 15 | CASKNRVDLGYGYTF | TGTGCCAGCAAGAACAGGGTAGATCTGGGGTATGGCTACACCTTC
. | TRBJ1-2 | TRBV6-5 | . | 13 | CASSYNSNYGYTF | TGTGCCAGCAGTTATAACTCTAACTATGGCTACACCTTC
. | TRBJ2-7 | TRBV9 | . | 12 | CASSPGGHEQYF | TGTGCCAGCAGCCCAGGTGGTCACGAGCAGTACTTC
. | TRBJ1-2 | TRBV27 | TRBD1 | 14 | CASSSDRGVHGYTF | TGTGCCAGCTCGTCCGACAGGGGCGTTCATGGCTACACCTTC
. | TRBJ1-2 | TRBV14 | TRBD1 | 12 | CASNRGQSGYTF | TGTGCCAGCAACAGGGGGCAAAGTGGCTACACCTTC
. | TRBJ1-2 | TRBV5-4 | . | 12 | CASSLATDGYTF | TGTGCCAGCAGCTTGGCCACGGATGGCTACACCTTC
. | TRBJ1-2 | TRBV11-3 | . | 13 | CASRETGYRGYTF | TGTGCCAGCAGGGAAACAGGGTACCGAGGCTACACCTTC
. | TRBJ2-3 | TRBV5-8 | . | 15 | CASSLWGESADTQYF | TGTGCCAGCAGCTTGTGGGGGGAGTCGGCAGATACGCAGTATTTT
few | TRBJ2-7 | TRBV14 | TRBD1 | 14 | CASSRPGQSYEQYF | TGTGCCAGCAGCCGCCCGGGACAGAGCTACGAGCAGTACTTC
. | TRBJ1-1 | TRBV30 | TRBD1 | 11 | CAWKGAGEAFF | TGTGCCTGGAAGGGGGCAGGAGAAGCTTTCTTT
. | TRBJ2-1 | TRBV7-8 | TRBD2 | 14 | CASSPPGTRVEQFF | TGTGCCAGCAGCCCCCCGGGGACTAGAGTTGAGCAGTTCTTC
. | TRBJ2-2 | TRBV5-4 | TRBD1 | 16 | CASSIGQGEWTGELFF | TGTGCCAGCAGCATAGGACAGGGGGAATGGACCGGGGAGCTGTTTTTT
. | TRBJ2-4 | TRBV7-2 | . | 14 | CASSLAGGKDIQYF | TGTGCCAGCAGCTTAGCTGGGGGGAAGGACATTCAGTACTTC
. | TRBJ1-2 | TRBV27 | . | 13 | CASSLVGAYGYTF | TGTGCCAGCAGTTTAGTTGGGGCTTATGGCTACACCTTC
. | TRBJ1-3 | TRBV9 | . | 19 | CASSVDGGTPLNSGNTIYF | TGTGCCAGCAGCGTGGATGGGGGCACACCATTAAACTCTGGAAACACCATATATTTT
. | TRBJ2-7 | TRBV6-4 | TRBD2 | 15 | CASSRLAGVPYEQYF | TGTGCCAGCAGCCGACTAGCGGGGGTTCCCTACGAGCAGTACTTC